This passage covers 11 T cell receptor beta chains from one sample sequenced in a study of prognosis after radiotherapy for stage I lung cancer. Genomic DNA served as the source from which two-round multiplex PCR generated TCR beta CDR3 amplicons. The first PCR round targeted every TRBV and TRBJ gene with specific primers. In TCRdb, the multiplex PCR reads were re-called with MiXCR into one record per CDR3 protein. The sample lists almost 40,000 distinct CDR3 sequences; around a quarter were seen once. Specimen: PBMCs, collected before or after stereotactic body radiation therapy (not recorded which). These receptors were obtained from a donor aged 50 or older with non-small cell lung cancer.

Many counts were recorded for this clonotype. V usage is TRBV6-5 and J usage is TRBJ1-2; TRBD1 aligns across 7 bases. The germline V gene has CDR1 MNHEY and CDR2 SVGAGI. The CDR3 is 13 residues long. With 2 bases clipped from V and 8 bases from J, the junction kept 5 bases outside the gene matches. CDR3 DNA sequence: TGTGCCAGCAGTTACGACAGGGCGGAGGGCTACACCTTC. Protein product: CASSYDRAEGYTF.

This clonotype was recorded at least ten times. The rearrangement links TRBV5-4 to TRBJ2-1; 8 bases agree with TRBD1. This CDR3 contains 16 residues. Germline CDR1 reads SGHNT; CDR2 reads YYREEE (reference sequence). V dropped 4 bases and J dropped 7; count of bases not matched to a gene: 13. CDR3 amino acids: CASSRYLDRVGNEQFF. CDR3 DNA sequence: TGTGCCAGCAGCCGCTACTTGGACAGGGTTGGGAATGAGCAGTTCTTC.

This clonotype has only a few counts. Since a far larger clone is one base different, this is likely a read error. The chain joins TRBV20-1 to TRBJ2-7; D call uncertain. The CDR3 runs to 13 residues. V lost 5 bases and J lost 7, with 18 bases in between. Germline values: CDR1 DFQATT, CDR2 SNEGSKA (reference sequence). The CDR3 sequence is CSAPTVTWNEQYF. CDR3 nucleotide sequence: TGCAGTGCTCCTACAGTTACGTGGAATGAGCAGTACTTC.

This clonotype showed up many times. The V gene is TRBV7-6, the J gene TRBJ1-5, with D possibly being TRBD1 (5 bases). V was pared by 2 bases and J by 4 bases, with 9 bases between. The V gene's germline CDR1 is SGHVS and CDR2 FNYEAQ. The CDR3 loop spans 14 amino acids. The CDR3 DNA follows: TGTGCCAGCAGCTTAAAAGGGGTTAATCAGCCCCAGCATTTT. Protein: CASSLKGVNQPQHF. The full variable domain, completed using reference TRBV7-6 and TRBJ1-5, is GAGVSQSPRYKVTKRGQDVALRCDPISGHVSLYWYRQALGQGPEFLTYFNYEAQQDKSGLPNDRFSAERPEGSISTLTIQRTEQRDSAMYRCASSLKGVNQPQHFGDGTRLSIL.

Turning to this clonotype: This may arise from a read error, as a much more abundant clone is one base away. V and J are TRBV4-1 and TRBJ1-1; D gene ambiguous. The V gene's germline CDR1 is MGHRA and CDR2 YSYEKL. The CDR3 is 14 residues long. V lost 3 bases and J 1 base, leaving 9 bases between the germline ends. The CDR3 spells CASSQGSQNTEAFF. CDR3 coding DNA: TGCGCCAGCAGCCAGGGGTCACAGAACACTGAAGCTTTCTTT.

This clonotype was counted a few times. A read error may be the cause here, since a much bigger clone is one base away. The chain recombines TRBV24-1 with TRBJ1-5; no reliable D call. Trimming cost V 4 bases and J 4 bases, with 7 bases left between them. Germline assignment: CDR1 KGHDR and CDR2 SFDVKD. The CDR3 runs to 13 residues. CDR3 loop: CATSERINQPQHF. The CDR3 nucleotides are TGTGCCACCAGTGAGCGGATTAATCAGCCCCAGCATTTT.

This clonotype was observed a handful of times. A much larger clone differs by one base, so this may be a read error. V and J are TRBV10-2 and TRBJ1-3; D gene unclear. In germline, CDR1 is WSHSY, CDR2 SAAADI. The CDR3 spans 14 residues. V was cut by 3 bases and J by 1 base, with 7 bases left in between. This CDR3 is CASSDTCSGNTIYF. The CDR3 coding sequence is TGCGCCAGCAGTGACACATGTTCTGGAAACACCATATATTTT.

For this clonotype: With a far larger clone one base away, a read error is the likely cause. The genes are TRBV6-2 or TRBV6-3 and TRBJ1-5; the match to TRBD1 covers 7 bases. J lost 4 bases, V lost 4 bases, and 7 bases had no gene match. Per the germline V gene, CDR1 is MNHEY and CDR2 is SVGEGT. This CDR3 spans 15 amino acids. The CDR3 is CASSFQGGWNQPQHF. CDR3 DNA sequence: TGTGCCAGCAGTTTCCAGGGGGGGTGGAATCAGCCCCAGCATTTT.

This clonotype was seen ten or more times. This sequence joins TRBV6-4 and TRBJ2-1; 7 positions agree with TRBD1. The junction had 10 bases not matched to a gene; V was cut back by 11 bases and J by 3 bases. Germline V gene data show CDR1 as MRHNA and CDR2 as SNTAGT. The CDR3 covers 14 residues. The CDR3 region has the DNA TGTGCCGGCACCCCGGGACAGTACTACAATGAGCAGTTCTTC. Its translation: CAGTPGQYYNEQFF.

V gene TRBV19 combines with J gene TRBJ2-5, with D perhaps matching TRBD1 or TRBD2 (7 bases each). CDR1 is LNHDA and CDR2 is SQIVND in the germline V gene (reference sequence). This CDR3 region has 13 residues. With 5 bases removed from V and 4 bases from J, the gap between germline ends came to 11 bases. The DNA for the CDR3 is TGTGCCAGTAGTGCGGGGGACAGAGAGACCCAGTACTTC. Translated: CASSAGDRETQYF.

CDR3 DNA: TGTGCCAGCTTGGGGCCATCGGGCTACGAGCAGTACTTC. Translation: CASLGPSGYEQYF. This rearrangement joins TRBV7-2 to TRBJ2-7, with D possibly matching TRBD1 (5 bases). V was pared by 8 bases and J by 3 bases, with 14 bases between. CDR1 and CDR2 from the germline V gene are SGHTA and FQGNSA. The length of the CDR3 is 13 residues.